These T cell receptor beta chains were read from a single sample in a study of blood T cell repertoires in COVID-19. This table comes from immunoSEQ multiplex PCR, and its TCRdb copy is limited to in-frame clones, with some not included. The sample comprises some 390,000 clones, around 87% of which are singletons, and around 1.1% rests with the top ten. The sequenced sample was PBMCs or T cells enriched from blood (not recorded which). The receptors were gathered from a young man who had recovered from COVID-19. Each CDR3 is given with its conserved first and last residue. The order of the fields is V gene, J gene, CDR3 protein.

TRBV27	TRBJ2-1	CASSPGTSGPSYNEQFF
TRBV18	TRBJ2-5	CASSPSQVAGGQETQYF
TRBV3-1/TRBV3-2	TRBJ2-3	CASSPRNTRASTDTQYF
TRBV28	TRBJ1-1	CASSLQGQGSSQAFF
TRBV30	TRBJ2-7	CAWRQASLLNDEQYF
TRBV3-1/TRBV3-2	TRBJ2-7	CASSQASREQYF
TRBV24-1	TRBJ2-3	CATSDRFADTQYF
TRBV24-1	TRBJ2-1	CATRGQVSNDEQFF
TRBV7-9	TRBJ2-7	CASTPLAGTYEQYF
TRBV6-5	TRBJ2-7	CASSPGTSFWEQYF
TRBV4-1	TRBJ1-4	CASSLGQVGDEKLFF
TRBV5-1	TRBJ2-1	CASTGSSGYNEQFF
TRBV6-2/TRBV6-3	TRBJ2-6	CASSYPGGSGANVLTF
TRBV5-1	TRBJ1-5	CASSLTGTGNQPQHF
TRBV24-1	TRBJ1-3	CATRFYGQAGRNTIYF
TRBV19	TRBJ1-6	CATSSGNSPLHF
TRBV5-1	TRBJ2-7	CASSLGTSGRGGEQYF
TRBV5-4	TRBJ2-6	CASRGVGANVLTF
TRBV24-1	TRBJ2-7	CATSGTGHHEQYF
TRBV9	TRBJ1-5	CASSALGTSNQPQHF
TRBV18	TRBJ2-7	CASSPLAVLDSHEQYF
TRBV27	TRBJ2-2	CASSLSTSGRTGELFF
TRBV3-1/TRBV3-2	TRBJ1-6	CASSGSYRGNVNSPLHF
TRBV30	TRBJ2-3	CAWSVTSSDTQYF
TRBV7-9	TRBJ2-5	CASSLALGVVQETQYF
TRBV3-1/TRBV3-2	TRBJ2-3	CASSVRGSGLTDTQYF
TRBV19	TRBJ2-7	CASSISGGTSFNEQYF
TRBV12-5	TRBJ2-7	CASAYEIYEQYF
TRBV9	TRBJ2-3	CASSAGEGYTQYF
TRBV7-6	TRBJ2-7	CASSLRPAVDDEQYF
TRBV12-3/TRBV12-4	TRBJ2-1	CASSFPEAEEQFF
TRBV5-4	TRBJ2-1	CASSIGTSAHNEQFF
TRBV7-7	TRBJ2-5	CASSPYREHQETQYF
TRBV6-5	TRBJ2-7	CASALTSGRTYEQYF
TRBV27	TRBJ1-5	CASSLQGAPNQPQHF
TRBV3-1/TRBV3-2	TRBJ1-2	CASSQDQGSYGYTF
TRBV5-1	TRBJ1-1	CASSLGLGEVTEAFF
TRBV18	TRBJ2-4	CASSQDFGSRDF
TRBV30	TRBJ2-3	CAWTILGTDTQYF
TRBV7-8	TRBJ1-3	CASSLAQSVGSRDTIYF
TRBV27	TRBJ2-7	CATNSGLGLGEQYF
TRBV9	TRBJ2-6	CASSLDNSGANVLTF
TRBV2	TRBJ2-3	CASSFTSGNTDTQYF
TRBV7-8	TRBJ2-7	CASSLRGEQYF
TRBV7-9	TRBJ1-5	CASSLALGDWNQPQHF
TRBV7-9	TRBJ1-5	CASSGTGQGGLRDQPQHF
TRBV7-8	TRBJ2-7	CASSLGSNYEQYF
TRBV24-1	TRBJ1-2	CATSPTGDSGYTF
TRBV11-1	TRBJ2-1	CASSPPGGNEQFF
TRBV3-1/TRBV3-2	TRBJ1-4	CASSQAQGNNEKLFF
TRBV3-1/TRBV3-2	TRBJ2-4	CASSQSILLAKNIQYF
TRBV9	TRBJ2-7	CASSVVDRGLGEQYF
TRBV19	TRBJ2-1	CASSIGDRTHNEQFF
TRBV28	TRBJ1-4	CASSLWTDSGREKLFF
TRBV7-9	TRBJ2-2	CASSFVGTGELFF
TRBV9	TRBJ2-2	CASSASMVGLAGRNGTGELFF
TRBV4-2	TRBJ1-6	CASSQGWAGDSSPLHF
TRBV7-2	TRBJ1-1	CASSQGDRVNTEAFF